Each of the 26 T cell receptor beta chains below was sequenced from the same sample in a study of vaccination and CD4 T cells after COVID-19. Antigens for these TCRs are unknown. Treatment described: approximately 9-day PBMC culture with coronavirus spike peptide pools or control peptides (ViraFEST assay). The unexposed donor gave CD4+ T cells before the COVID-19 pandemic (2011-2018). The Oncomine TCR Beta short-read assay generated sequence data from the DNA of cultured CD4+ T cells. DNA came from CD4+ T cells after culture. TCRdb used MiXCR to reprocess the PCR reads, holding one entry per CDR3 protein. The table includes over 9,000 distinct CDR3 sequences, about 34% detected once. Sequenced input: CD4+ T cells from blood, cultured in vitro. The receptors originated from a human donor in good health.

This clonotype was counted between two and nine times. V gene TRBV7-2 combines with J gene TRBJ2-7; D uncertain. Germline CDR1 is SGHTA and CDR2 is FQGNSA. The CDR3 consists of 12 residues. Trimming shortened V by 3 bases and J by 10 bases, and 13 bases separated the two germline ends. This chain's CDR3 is CASSFPELNQYF. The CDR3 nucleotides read TGTGCCAGCAGCTTTCCGGAACTTAACCAGTACTTC. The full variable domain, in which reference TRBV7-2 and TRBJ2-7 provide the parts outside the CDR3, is GAGVSQSPSNKVTEKGKDVELRCDPISGHTALYWYRQSLGQGLEFLIYFQGNSAPDKSGLPSDRFSAERTGGSVSTLTIQRTQQEDSAVYLCASSFPELNQYFGPGTRLTVT.

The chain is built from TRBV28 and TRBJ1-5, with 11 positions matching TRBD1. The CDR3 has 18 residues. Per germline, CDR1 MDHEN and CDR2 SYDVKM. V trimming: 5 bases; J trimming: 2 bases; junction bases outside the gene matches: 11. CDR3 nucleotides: TGTGCCAGCAGTAACCGGGACAGGGGGTTGGAGGGCAATCAGCCCCAGCATTTT. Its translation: CASSNRDRGLEGNQPQHF.

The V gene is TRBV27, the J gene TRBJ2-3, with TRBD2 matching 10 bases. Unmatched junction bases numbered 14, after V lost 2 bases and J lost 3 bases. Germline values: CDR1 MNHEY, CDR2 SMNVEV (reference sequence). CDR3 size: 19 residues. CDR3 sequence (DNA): TGTGCCAGCAGTTTACCCCCTACAGTTTTGACTAGCGGGACAGATACGCAGTATTTT. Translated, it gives CASSLPPTVLTSGTDTQYF.

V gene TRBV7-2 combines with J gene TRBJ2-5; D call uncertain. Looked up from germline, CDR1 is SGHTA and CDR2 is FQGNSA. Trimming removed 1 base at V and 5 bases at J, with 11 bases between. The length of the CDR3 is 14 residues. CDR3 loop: CASSLGPRRETQYF. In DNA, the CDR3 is TGTGCCAGCAGCTTAGGGCCCCGTAGGGAGACCCAGTACTTC.

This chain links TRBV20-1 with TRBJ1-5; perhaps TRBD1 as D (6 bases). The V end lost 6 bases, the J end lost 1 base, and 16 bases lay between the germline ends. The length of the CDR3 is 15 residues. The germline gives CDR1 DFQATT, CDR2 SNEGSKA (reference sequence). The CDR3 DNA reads TGCAGTGCCCCGGAGCGAGGGGGGAGCAATCAGCCCCAGCATTTT. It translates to CSAPERGGSNQPQHF.

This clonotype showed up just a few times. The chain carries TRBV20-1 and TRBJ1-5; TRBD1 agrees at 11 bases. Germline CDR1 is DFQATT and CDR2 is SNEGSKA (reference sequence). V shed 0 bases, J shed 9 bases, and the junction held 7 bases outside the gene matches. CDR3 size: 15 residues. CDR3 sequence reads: CSARDRGTGGRPQHF. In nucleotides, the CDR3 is TGCAGTGCTAGAGATCGCGGGACAGGGGGTCGGCCCCAGCATTTT.

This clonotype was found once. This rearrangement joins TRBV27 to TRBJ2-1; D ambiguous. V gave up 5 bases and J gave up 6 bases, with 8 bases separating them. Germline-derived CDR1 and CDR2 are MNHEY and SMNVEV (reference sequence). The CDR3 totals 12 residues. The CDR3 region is CASSIIGNEQFF. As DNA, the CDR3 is TGTGCCAGCAGTATTATAGGCAATGAGCAGTTCTTC.

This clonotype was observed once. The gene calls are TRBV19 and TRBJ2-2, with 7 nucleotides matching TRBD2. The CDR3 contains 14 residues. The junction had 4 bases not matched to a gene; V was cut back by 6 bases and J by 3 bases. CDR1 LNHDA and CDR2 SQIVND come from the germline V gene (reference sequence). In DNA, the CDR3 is TGTGCCAGTAGATGGGGGAGGGACACCGGGGAGCTGTTTTTT. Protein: CASRWGRDTGELFF.

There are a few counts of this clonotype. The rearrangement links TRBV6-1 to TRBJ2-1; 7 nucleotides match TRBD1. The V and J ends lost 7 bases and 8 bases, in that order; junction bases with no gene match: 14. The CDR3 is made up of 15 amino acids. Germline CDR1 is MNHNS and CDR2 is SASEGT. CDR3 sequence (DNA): TGTGCCAGCATAGCCCGGGACAGAAAGATTGATGAGCAGTTCTTC. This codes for CASIARDRKIDEQFF.

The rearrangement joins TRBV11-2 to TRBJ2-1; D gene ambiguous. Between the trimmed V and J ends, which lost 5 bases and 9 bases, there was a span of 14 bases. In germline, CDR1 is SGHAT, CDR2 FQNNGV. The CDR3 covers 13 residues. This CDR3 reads CASSRTTGIEQFF. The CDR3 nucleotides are TGTGCCAGCAGCCGTACTACCGGCATTGAGCAGTTCTTC.

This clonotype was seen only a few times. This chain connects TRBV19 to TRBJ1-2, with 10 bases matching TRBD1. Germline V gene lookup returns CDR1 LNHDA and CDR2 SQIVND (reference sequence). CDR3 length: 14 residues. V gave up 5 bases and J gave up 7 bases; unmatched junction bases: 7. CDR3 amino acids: CASSFSGTGAGYTF. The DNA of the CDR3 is TGTGCCAGTAGTTTCTCCGGGACAGGGGCTGGCTACACCTTC.

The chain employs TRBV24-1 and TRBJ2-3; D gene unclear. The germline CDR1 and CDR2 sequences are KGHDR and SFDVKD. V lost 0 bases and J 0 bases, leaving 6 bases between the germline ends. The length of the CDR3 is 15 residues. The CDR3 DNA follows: TGTGCCACCAGTGATTTGTCCGGCAGCACAGATACGCAGTATTTT. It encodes CATSDLSGSTDTQYF.

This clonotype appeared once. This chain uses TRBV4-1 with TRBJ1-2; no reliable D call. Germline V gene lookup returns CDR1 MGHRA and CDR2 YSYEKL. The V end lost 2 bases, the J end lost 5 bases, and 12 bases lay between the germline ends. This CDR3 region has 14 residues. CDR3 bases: TGCGCCAGCAGCCAACCCGCTAGGGATTATGGCTACACCTTC. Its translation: CASSQPARDYGYTF.

The CDR3 spells CASSYSTGANTGELFF. The CDR3 bases are TGTGCCAGCAGTTACTCGACAGGGGCGAACACCGGGGAGCTGTTTTTT. This chain links TRBV6-5 with TRBJ2-2; 8 bases map to TRBD1. Germline CDR1 and CDR2: MNHEY and SVGAGI. The junction had 0 bases not matched to a gene; V was cut back by 0 bases and J by 0 bases. The length of the CDR3 is 16 residues.

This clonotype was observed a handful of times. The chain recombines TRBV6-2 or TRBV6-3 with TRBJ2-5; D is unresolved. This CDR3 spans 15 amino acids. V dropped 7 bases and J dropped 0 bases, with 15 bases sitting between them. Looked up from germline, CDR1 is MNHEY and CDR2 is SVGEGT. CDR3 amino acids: CASTSLGSHQETQYF. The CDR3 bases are TGTGCCAGCACCTCGCTGGGGTCCCACCAAGAGACCCAGTACTTC.

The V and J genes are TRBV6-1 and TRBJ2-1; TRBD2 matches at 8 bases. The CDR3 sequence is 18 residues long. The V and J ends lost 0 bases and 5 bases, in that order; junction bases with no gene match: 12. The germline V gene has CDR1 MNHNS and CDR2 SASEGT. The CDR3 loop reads CASSEASGGLAGNNEQFF. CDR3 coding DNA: TGTGCCAGCAGTGAAGCGAGTGGGGGGCTAGCGGGTAACAATGAGCAGTTCTTC.

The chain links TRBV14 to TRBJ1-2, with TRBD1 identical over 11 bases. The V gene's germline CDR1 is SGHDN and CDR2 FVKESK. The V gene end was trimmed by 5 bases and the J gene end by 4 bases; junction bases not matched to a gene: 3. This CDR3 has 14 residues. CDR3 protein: CASSKGQGVYGYTF. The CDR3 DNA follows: TGTGCCAGCAGCAAGGGACAGGGGGTCTATGGCTACACCTTC.

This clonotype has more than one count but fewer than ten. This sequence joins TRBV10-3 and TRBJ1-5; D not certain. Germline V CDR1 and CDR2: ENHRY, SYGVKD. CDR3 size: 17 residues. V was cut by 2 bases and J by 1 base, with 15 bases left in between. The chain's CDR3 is CAISEAFKKGSNQPQHF. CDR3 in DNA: TGTGCCATCAGTGAGGCATTCAAGAAGGGAAGCAATCAGCCCCAGCATTTT.

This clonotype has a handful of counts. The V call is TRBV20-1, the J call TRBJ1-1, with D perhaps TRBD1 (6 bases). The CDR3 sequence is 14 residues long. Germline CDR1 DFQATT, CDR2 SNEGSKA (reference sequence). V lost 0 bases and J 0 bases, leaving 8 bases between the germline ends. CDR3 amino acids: CSARDPGVNTEAFF. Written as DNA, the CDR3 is TGCAGTGCTAGAGATCCAGGGGTGAACACTGAAGCTTTCTTT.

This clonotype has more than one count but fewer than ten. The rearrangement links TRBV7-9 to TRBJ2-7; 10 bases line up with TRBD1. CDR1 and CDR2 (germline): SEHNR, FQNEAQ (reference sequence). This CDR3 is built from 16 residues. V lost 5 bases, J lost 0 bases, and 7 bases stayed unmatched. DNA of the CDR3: TGTGCCAGCAGCGATATACGGACAGGGGGCTCCTACGAGCAGTACTTC. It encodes CASSDIRTGGSYEQYF.

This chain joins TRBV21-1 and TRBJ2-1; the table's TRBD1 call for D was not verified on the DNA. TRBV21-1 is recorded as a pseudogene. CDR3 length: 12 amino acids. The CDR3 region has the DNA TGTGCCAGCAGCTTACAGGGCAATGAGCAGTTCTTC. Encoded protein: CASSLQGNEQFF.

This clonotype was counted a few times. The CDR3, as DNA: TGTGCCAGCCAAGACAGCACAGATACGCAGTATTTT. It yields the protein CASQDSTDTQYF. The gene calls are TRBV7-2 and TRBJ2-3; D is undetermined. CDR3 length: 12 residues. The germline V gene has CDR1 SGHTA and CDR2 FQGNSA. V was cut by 8 bases and J by 0 bases, with 6 bases left in between.

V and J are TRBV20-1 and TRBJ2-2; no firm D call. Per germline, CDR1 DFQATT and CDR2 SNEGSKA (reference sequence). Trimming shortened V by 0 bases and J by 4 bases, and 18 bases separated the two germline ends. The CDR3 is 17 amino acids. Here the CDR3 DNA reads TGCAGTGCTAGAGATTACCGGGCTACGAGGTCCACCGGGGAGCTGTTTTTT. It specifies CSARDYRATRSTGELFF.

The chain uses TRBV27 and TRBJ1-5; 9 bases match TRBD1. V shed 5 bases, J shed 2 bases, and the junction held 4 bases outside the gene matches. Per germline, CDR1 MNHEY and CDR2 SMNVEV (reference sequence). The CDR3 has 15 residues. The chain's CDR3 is CASSPDRGRNQPQHF. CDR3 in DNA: TGTGCCAGCAGTCCGGACAGGGGACGCAATCAGCCCCAGCATTTT.

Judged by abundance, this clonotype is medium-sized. The CDR3 DNA is TGTGCCAGCAGCTTGGGACTAGCGGGAGGCACAGATACGCAGTATTTT. Its protein product is CASSLGLAGGTDTQYF. This sequence joins TRBV7-9 and TRBJ2-3; 14 bases agree with TRBD2. The germline CDR1 and CDR2 sequences are SEHNR and FQNEAQ (reference sequence). With V trimmed by 3 bases and J by 1 base, 0 bases remained unmatched. There are 16 residues in the CDR3.

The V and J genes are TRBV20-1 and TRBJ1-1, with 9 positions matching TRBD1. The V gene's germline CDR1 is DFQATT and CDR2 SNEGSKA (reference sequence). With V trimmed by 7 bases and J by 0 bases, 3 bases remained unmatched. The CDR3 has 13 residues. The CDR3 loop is CSGTGDMNTEAFF. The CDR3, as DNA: TGCAGTGGGACAGGGGATATGAACACTGAAGCTTTCTTT.